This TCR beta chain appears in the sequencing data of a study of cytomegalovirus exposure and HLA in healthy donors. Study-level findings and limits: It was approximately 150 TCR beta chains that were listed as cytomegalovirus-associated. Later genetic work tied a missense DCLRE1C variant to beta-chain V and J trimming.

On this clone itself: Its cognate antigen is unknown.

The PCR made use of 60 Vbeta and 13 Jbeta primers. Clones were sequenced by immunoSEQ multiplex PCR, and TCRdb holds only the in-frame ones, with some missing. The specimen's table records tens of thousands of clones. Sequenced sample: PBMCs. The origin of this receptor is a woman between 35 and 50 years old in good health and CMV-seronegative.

The CDR3 here is CASSLQGTGNTIYF. CDR3 sequence (DNA): TGTGCCAGCAGTTTACAGGGGACTGGAAACACCATATATTTT. The V call is TRBV2, the J call TRBJ1-3; 7 nucleotides align to TRBD1. Germline assignment: CDR1 SNHLY and CDR2 FYNNEI. The CDR3 sequence is 14 residues long. Germline trimming cut 5 bases from V and 2 bases from J; bases unmatched to any gene: 3.